The 20 T cell receptor beta chains given below trace back to one sample, sequenced in a study of OX40 agonist ivuxolimab in advanced cancers. This table comes from immunoSEQ multiplex PCR, and its TCRdb copy is limited to in-frame clones, with some not included. Of under 50,000 clones detected, around 85% appear once; the ten largest clones hold over 50%. The starting material was CD4+ or CD8+ T cells sorted from blood, obtained in a trial of the OX40 agonist ivuxolimab. Source of these receptors: an adult with an advanced solid tumor such as melanoma, head and neck, liver or kidney cancer.

Details on this clone: In the same sample, other DNA sequences code for this CDR3. V and J are TRBV5-4 and TRBJ2-7, with D possibly matching TRBD2 (5 bases). CDR3 size: 14 residues. Germline V gene sequence: CDR1 SGHNT, CDR2 YYREEE (reference sequence). V lost 4 bases and J 6 bases, leaving 17 bases between the germline ends. The CDR3 bases are TGTGCCAGCAGCGTGGCCCCGGGAAACCGCGAGCAGTACTTC. Protein sequence: CASSVAPGNREQYF.

The chain joins TRBV10-2 to TRBJ2-1; tentatively, D is TRBD1 or TRBD2 (6 bases each). V lost 4 bases to trimming and J lost 3 bases, with 13 bases between them. CDR3 length equals 15 residues. Germline values: CDR1 WSHSY, CDR2 SAAADI. CDR3 sequence: CASSGPGAGYNEQFF. As DNA, the CDR3 is TGCGCCAGCAGTGGCCCGGGGGCAGGCTACAATGAGCAGTTCTTC.

The gene calls are TRBV4-1 and TRBJ2-7, with a possible D match to TRBD1 (6 bases). Between the trimmed V and J ends, which lost 2 bases and 11 bases, there was a span of 13 bases. This CDR3 comprises 12 residues. In germline, CDR1 is MGHRA, CDR2 YSYEKL. The CDR3 is CASSQSTGQKYF. In nucleotides, the CDR3 is TGCGCCAGCAGCCAATCTACAGGGCAAAAGTACTTC.

The V gene is TRBV30, the J gene TRBJ2-6; D is unclear. The CDR3 is made up of 16 amino acids. With 1 base removed from V and 2 bases from J, the gap between germline ends came to 12 bases. Germline loops: CDR1 GTSNPN, CDR2 SVGIG (reference sequence). CDR3 loop: CAWSGVGSPGANVLTF. Written as DNA, the CDR3 is TGTGCCTGGAGTGGAGTGGGGTCCCCTGGGGCCAACGTCCTGACTTTC.

The CDR3 DNA reads as TGTGCCAGCAGTTGGGACAGTAATTCACCCCTCCACTTT. Its translation is CASSWDSNSPLHF. The chain carries TRBV6-5 and TRBJ1-6; 7 nucleotides agree with TRBD1. The CDR3 runs 13 residues. Germline V gives CDR1 MNHEY, CDR2 SVGAGI. V gave up 4 bases and J gave up 6 bases; unmatched junction bases: 0.

The V call is TRBV6-5, the J call TRBJ1-2, with a possible D match to TRBD1 (6 bases). V gave up 6 bases and J gave up 6 bases, with 20 bases separating them. CDR1 MNHEY and CDR2 SVGAGI come from the germline V gene. The CDR3 has 15 amino acids. As DNA, the CDR3 is TGTGCCAGCAGCAAACACAGGGTAGGGAGGGATGGCTACACCTTC. Residues: CASSKHRVGRDGYTF.

The rearrangement uses TRBV9 and TRBJ2-1; D ambiguous. The CDR3 is 12 residues long. V was pared by 4 bases and J by 9 bases, with 11 bases between. The V gene's germline CDR1 is SGDLS and CDR2 YYNGEE. The CDR3 region has the DNA TGTGCCAGCAGCCCGGATGAGGTTGAGCAGTTCTTC. It specifies CASSPDEVEQFF. The full variable domain, with the rest looked up from reference TRBV9 and TRBJ2-1, is DSGVTQTPKHLITATGQRVTLRCSPRSGDLSVYWYQQSLDQGLQFLIQYYNGEERAKGNILERFSAQQFPDLHSELNLSSLELGDSALYFCASSPDEVEQFFGPGTRLTVL.

The rearrangement links TRBV7-2 to TRBJ1-2, with D perhaps matching TRBD1 (6 bases). The V gene lost 5 bases and the J gene lost 1 base, with 14 bases spanning the gap. The germline V gene has CDR1 SGHTA and CDR2 FQGNSA. The CDR3 covers 15 residues. In DNA form, the CDR3 reads TGTGCCAGCAGCCAACGGACAGATCTTAACTATGGCTACACCTTC. Translated: CASSQRTDLNYGYTF.

This chain joins TRBV7-2 and TRBJ2-7, with 7 bases matching TRBD1. The CDR3 totals 15 residues. J was trimmed by 4 bases and V by 5 bases; bases with no gene match: 11. The germline V gene encodes CDR1 SGHTA and CDR2 FQGNSA. CDR3 in amino acids: CASSLGLGGEYEQYF. CDR3 nucleotides: TGTGCCAGCAGCCTCGGTTTAGGGGGCGAATACGAGCAGTACTTC.

The chain couples TRBV6-5 to TRBJ2-1; TRBD2 aligns across 8 bases. This CDR3 has 16 amino acids. Per the germline V gene, CDR1 is MNHEY and CDR2 is SVGAGI. Trimming at V came to 0 bases and at J to 6 bases, leaving 7 bases not matched to a gene. For the CDR3, the DNA is TGTGCCAGCAGTTACTCAGCGACTAGCGCCCTCAATGAGCAGTTCTTC. Translating it yields CASSYSATSALNEQFF.

The chain is built from TRBV9 and TRBJ2-2; D may be TRBD1 (6 bases). V gave up 3 bases and J gave up 3 bases, with 9 bases separating them. Germline V lookup: CDR1 SGDLS, CDR2 YYNGEE. This CDR3 region has 14 residues. The CDR3 reads CASSGQGYTGELFF. CDR3 bases: TGTGCCAGCAGCGGGCAGGGGTACACCGGGGAGCTGTTTTTT. Full variable domain (remainder filled in from reference TRBV9 and TRBJ2-2): DSGVTQTPKHLITATGQRVTLRCSPRSGDLSVYWYQQSLDQGLQFLIQYYNGEERAKGNILERFSAQQFPDLHSELNLSSLELGDSALYFCASSGQGYTGELFFGEGSRLTVL.

This chain joins TRBV6-5 and TRBJ2-5; 8 bases map to TRBD1. Germline V lookup: CDR1 MNHEY, CDR2 SVGAGI. This CDR3 has 15 residues. Germline trimming cut 1 base from V and 2 bases from J; bases unmatched to any gene: 3. The CDR3 DNA reads as TGTGCCAGCAGTTACTTGGGACAGGTGCAAGAGACCCAGTACTTC. Protein: CASSYLGQVQETQYF.

The rearrangement joins TRBV18 to TRBJ2-3; no definite D call. The CDR3 totals 13 residues. With 4 bases removed from V and 6 bases from J, the gap between germline ends came to 11 bases. The germline gives CDR1 KGHSH, CDR2 LQKENI. In DNA, the CDR3 is TGTGCCAGCTCACTCGGAGCTGAGGATACGCAGTATTTT. Translating it yields CASSLGAEDTQYF.

The chain is built from TRBV4-2 and TRBJ2-1; TRBD1 or TRBD2 may be the D gene (5 bases each). Germline loops: CDR1 LGHNA, CDR2 YNFKEQ. The CDR3 consists of 15 residues. V shed 3 bases and J shed 7 bases, with 16 bases lying between them. In DNA, the CDR3 is TGTGCCAGCAGCCAGTCGGTCGGGGCGAAGAATGAGCAGTTCTTC. Translation gives CASSQSVGAKNEQFF.

This chain links TRBV5-1 with TRBJ2-7; TRBD2 matches 7 bases. V dropped 1 base and J dropped 1; count of bases not matched to a gene: 5. The CDR3 has 15 amino acids. Germline assignment: CDR1 SGHRS and CDR2 YFSETQ. For the CDR3, the DNA is TGCGCCAGCAGCTTGTCCGGGACTATGTCCTACGAGCAGTACTTC. This codes for CASSLSGTMSYEQYF.

This rearrangement joins TRBV5-1 to TRBJ2-5; D gene uncertain. The CDR3 runs to 12 residues. With 1 base removed from V and 5 bases from J, the gap between germline ends came to 6 bases. Germline V lookup: CDR1 SGHRS, CDR2 YFSETQ. The CDR3 region is CASSLSRETQYF. CDR3 nucleotide sequence: TGCGCCAGCAGCTTGAGCCGGGAGACCCAGTACTTC.

The gene calls are TRBV7-2 and TRBJ2-7; 11 nucleotides line up with TRBD2. Germline lookup yields CDR1 SGHTA and CDR2 FQGNSA. The CDR3 contains 13 residues. The V and J ends lost 1 base and 7 bases, in that order; junction bases with no gene match: 0. CDR3 in DNA: TGTGCCAGCAGCTTAGGGACTAGCGGGGAGCAGTACTTC. Its translation is CASSLGTSGEQYF.

The chain uses TRBV5-5 and TRBJ2-2; 10 bases align to TRBD1. The CDR3 loop spans 15 amino acids. With V trimmed by 4 bases and J by 4 bases, 4 bases remained unmatched. Germline CDR1 is SGHKS and CDR2 is YYEKEE (reference sequence). The CDR3 DNA sequence: TGTGCCAGCAGCCCAGGGACAGGGGCCACCGGGGAGCTGTTTTTT. It codes for CASSPGTGATGELFF.

The CDR3 protein is CASSSWTGGDYEQYF. CDR3 nucleotides: TGTGCCAGCAGTTCGTGGACAGGGGGCGATTACGAGCAGTACTTC. This rearrangement joins TRBV27 to TRBJ2-7, with 11 bases that match TRBD1. Germline trimming cut 4 bases from V and 4 bases from J; bases unmatched to any gene: 6. Looked up from germline, CDR1 is MNHEY and CDR2 is SMNVEV (reference sequence). The CDR3 contains 15 residues.

The rearrangement links TRBV2 to TRBJ2-5, with D perhaps matching TRBD1 (5 bases). The CDR3 runs to 12 residues. V was pared by 4 bases and J by 4 bases, with 7 bases between. Germline V gives CDR1 SNHLY, CDR2 FYNNEI. CDR3 sequence: CASSARGETQYF. Written as DNA, the CDR3 is TGTGCCAGCAGTGCAAGGGGAGAGACCCAGTACTTC. The complete variable domain, with remaining parts taken from reference TRBV2 and TRBJ2-5, reads EPEVTQTPSHQVTQMGQEVILRCVPISNHLYFYWYRQILGQKVEFLVSFYNNEISEKSEIFDDQFSVERPDGSNFTLKIRSTKLEDSAMYFCASSARGETQYFGPGTRLLVL.